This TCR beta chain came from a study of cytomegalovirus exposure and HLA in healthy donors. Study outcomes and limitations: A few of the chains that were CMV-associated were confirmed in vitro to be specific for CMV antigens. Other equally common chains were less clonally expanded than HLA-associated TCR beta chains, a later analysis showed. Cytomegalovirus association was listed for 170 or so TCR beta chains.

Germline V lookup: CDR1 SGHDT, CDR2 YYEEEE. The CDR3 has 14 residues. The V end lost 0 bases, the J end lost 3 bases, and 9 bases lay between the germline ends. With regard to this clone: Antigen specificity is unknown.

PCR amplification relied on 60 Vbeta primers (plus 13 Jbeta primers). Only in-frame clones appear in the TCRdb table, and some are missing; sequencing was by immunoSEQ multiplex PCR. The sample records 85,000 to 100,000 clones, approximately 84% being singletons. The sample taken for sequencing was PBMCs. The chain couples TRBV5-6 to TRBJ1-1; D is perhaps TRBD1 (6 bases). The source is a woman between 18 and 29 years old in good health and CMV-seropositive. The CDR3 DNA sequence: TGTGCCAGCAGCTTGGCGGGGGGCTACACTGAAGCTTTCTTT. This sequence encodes CASSLAGGYTEAFF. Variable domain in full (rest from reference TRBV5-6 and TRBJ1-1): DAGVTQSPTHLIKTRGQQVTLRCSPKSGHDTVSWYQQALGQGPQFIFQYYEEEERQRGNFPDRFSGHQFPNYSSELNVNALLLGDSALYLCASSLAGGYTEAFFGQGTRLTVV.